This TCR beta chain was captured by sequencing in a study of cytomegalovirus exposure and HLA in healthy donors. Study outcomes and limitations: The authors later linked a missense DCLRE1C variant to TCR beta V- and J-gene trimming.

In regard to this clone: Its antigen is unidentified.

V lost 0 bases, J lost 1 base, and 7 bases lay in between. Germline loops: CDR1 SGHAT, CDR2 FQNNGV. The CDR3 totals 15 residues. Regarding donors, all were healthy bone marrow donors. The donors, nominally healthy at sampling, likely had unrecorded immune exposures. It was with 60 Vbeta and 13 Jbeta primers that the PCR ran. Profiled with immunoSEQ multiplex PCR; TCRdb holds only in-frame clones, not every one. The sample lists 170,000 or so clones, 60% to 80% occurring once. This TCR was recovered from a woman aged 50 to 65 in good health and CMV-seropositive. The sequencing sample was made of PBMCs. The chain combines TRBV11-2 with TRBJ1-5; D gene unclear. In DNA, the CDR3 is TGTGCCAGCAGCTTAGATAGCGGGAGCAATCAGCCCCAGCATTTT. Amino acids: CASSLDSGSNQPQHF.